Given below is one T cell receptor beta chain in context. Germline-derived CDR1 and CDR2 are SNHLY and FYNNEI. CDR3 size: 14 residues. V was clipped by 6 bases and J by 2 bases; unmatched bases: 3. This record comes from a study of T cell changes during pregnancy in multiple sclerosis. Produced via immunoSEQ multiplex PCR; TCRdb's table is partial and in-frame only. This table has 100,000 to 130,000 clones, 85% to 95% appearing once. This material consisted of peripheral blood, taken in the third trimester of pregnancy. The rearrangement uses TRBV2 and TRBJ1-4; 7 bases are a match to TRBD1. The source of this sequence is a female donor in good health, enrolled as a control in a pregnancy study. The CDR3 nucleotides are TGTGCCAGCAGACGAGGGGGCACTAATGAAAAACTGTTTTTT. Translation: CASRRGGTNEKLFF.